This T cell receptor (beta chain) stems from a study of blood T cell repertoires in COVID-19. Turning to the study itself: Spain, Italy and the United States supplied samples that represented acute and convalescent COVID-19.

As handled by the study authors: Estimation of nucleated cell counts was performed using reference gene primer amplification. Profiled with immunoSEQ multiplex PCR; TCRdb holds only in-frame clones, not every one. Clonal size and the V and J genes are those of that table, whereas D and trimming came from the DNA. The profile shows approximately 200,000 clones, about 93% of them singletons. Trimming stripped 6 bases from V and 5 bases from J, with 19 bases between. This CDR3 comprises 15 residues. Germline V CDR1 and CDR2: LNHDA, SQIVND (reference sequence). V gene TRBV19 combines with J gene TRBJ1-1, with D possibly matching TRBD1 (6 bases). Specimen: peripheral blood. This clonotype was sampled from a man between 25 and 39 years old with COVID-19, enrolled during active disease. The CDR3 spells CASRTTRGRGTEAFF. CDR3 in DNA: TGTGCCAGTAGGACAACGAGGGGGAGGGGGACTGAAGCTTTCTTT.